This TCR beta chain came from a study of radiation and T cells in renal cell carcinoma. Findings of the study overall: Top tumor clonotypes rose in blood 2 weeks post-radiation, then contracted.

With respect to this clone: Its specificity is unknown.

V was clipped by 5 bases and J by 3 bases, with 11 bases between them. Germline CDR1 is LNHDA and CDR2 is SQIVND (reference sequence). The CDR3 has 13 amino acids. The sample's time point: blood 4 weeks post-SBRT, at nephrectomy. Treatment defined: 15 Gy SBRT to primary tumor, nephrectomy 4 weeks later. Nephrectomy followed 15 Gy stereotactic body radiation by 4 weeks. Blood was sampled at baseline, 2 weeks and 4 weeks after SBRT. The tumor was a clear cell renal cell carcinoma. Profiled with immunoSEQ multiplex PCR; TCRdb holds only in-frame clones, not every one. The sample carries around 140,000 clones, 86% recorded once.

The J gene is TRBJ2-7, the V gene TRBV19; D is unresolved. This sequence originates from a woman between 45 and 60 years old with renal cell carcinoma. Sample: blood, taken from a patient whose treatment included radiotherapy and nephrectomy. CDR3 loop: CASSRSSNYEQYF. The CDR3 nucleotides read TGTGCCAGTAGTCGGTCAAGTAACTACGAGCAGTACTTC.